One and the same sample provided the 7 T cell receptor beta chains below, sequenced in a study of T-cell reconstitution after alpha-beta-depleted transplantation in children. It was with unique molecular identifiers that the TCRbeta library was prepared. One entry per CDR3 protein, called by TCRdb with MiXCR from the PCR reads. The data show 600,000 to 800,000 distinct CDR3 sequences, with about 12% seen just once and around 0.79% held by the top ten. Sample: PBMCs, taken before TCRalphabeta/CD19-depleted stem cell transplant. The receptors shown here come from a girl aged 2-15 years with congenital amegakaryocytic thrombocytopenia, due to receive a stem cell transplant.

Details on this clonotype: A much larger clone differs by one base, so this may be a read error. The CDR3 reads CSVLGGNTQYF. As DNA, the CDR3 is TGCAGTGTCCTGGGGGGAAATACGCAGTATTTT. This sequence joins TRBV20-1 and TRBJ2-3; D is perhaps TRBD2 (6 bases). The germline V gene has CDR1 DFQATT and CDR2 SNEGSKA (reference sequence). The V end lost 7 bases, the J end lost 7 bases, and 12 bases lay between the germline ends. The CDR3 has 11 residues.

This clonotype has only a few counts. V usage is TRBV7-9 and J usage is TRBJ2-2; 9 positions agree with TRBD2. J lost 3 bases, V lost 5 bases, and 7 bases had no gene match. CDR3 length equals 16 residues. Germline V gene sequence: CDR1 SEHNR, CDR2 FQNEAQ (reference sequence). This CDR3 is CASSLQAGGDTGELFF. CDR3 DNA: TGTGCCAGCAGCCTCCAGGCGGGAGGGGACACCGGGGAGCTGTTTTTT. The full variable domain, with the rest looked up from reference TRBV7-9 and TRBJ2-2, is DTGVSQNPRHKITKRGQNVTFRCDPISEHNRLYWYRQTLGQGPEFLTYFQNEAQLEKSRLLSDRFSAERPKGSFSTLEIQRTEQGDSAMYLCASSLQAGGDTGELFFGEGSRLTVL.

This clonotype was counted ten times or more. This chain links TRBV5-1 with TRBJ2-1; D gene ambiguous. The CDR3 runs 15 residues. V was clipped by 0 bases and J by 2 bases, with 9 bases between them. Germline V gene sequence: CDR1 SGHRS, CDR2 YFSETQ. CDR3 region: CASSLEARAYNEQFF. The CDR3 DNA reads TGCGCCAGCAGCTTGGAGGCGAGAGCCTACAATGAGCAGTTCTTC.

The chain uses TRBV14 and TRBJ2-3; possible D gene TRBD1, 6 bases. The CDR3 is 16 residues long. V was shortened by 0 bases and J by 4 bases, with 14 bases between the two germline ends. CDR1 is SGHDN and CDR2 is FVKESK in the germline V gene. DNA for the CDR3: TGTGCCAGCAGCCAAGATCGATACAGGGTGGCAGATACGCAGTATTTT. Its translation is CASSQDRYRVADTQYF.

This clonotype was seen only a few times. This chain uses TRBV5-1 with TRBJ2-3, with unresolved D. This CDR3 is built from 19 residues. Between the trimmed V and J ends, which lost 0 bases and 2 bases, there was a span of 22 bases. In germline, CDR1 is SGHRS, CDR2 YFSETQ. For the CDR3, the DNA is TGCGCCAGCAGCTTGGCCCACCGTATGCTGATTGGCCCCACAGATACGCAGTATTTT. Its translation is CASSLAHRMLIGPTDTQYF.

This clonotype was seen a few times. The gene calls are TRBV10-1 and TRBJ2-7; perhaps TRBD1 as D (5 bases). The germline CDR1 and CDR2 sequences are WNHNN and SYGVQD (reference sequence). The length of the CDR3 is 15 residues. V was shortened by 3 bases and J by 3 bases, with 15 bases between the two germline ends. The CDR3 protein is CASSDVGRGLYEQYF. CDR3 DNA: TGCGCCAGCAGTGATGTGGGAAGGGGCCTCTACGAGCAGTACTTC.

There are many counts of this clonotype. V usage is TRBV12-3 or TRBV12-4 and J usage is TRBJ1-5, with 7 bases matching TRBD1. This CDR3 region has 16 residues. The ends lost 8 bases at V and 0 bases at J; junction bases unmatched: 10. CDR3 sequence (DNA): TGTGCCAGCTCCAATTGGGACAGTTATAGCAATCAGCCCCAGCATTTT. It encodes CASSNWDSYSNQPQHF.